This T cell receptor (beta chain) was identified during a study of blood T cell repertoires in COVID-19. The V end lost 2 bases, the J end lost 3 bases, and 8 bases lay between the germline ends. CDR1 and CDR2 (germline): MGHDK, SYGVNS. The CDR3 covers 13 residues. Clones were sequenced by immunoSEQ multiplex PCR, and TCRdb holds only the in-frame ones, with some missing. The sample carries about 62,000 clones, roughly 85% recorded once. This receptor was obtained from a woman aged 80 or over with acute or convalescent COVID-19. V and J are TRBV25-1 and TRBJ2-7; D gene uncertain. Sequenced sample: peripheral blood. The CDR3 DNA is TGTGCCAGCAGTGAACCCGGTTTCTACGAGCAGTACTTC. Its protein product is CASSEPGFYEQYF.